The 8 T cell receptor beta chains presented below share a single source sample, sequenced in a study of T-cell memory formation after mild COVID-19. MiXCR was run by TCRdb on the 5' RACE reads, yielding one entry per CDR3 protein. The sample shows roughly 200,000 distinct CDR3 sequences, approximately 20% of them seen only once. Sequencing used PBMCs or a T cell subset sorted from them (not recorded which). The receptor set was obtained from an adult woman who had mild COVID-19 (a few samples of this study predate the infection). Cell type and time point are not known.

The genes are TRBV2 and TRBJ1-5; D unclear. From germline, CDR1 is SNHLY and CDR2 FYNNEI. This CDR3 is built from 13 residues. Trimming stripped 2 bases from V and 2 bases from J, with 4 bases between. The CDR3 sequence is CASSETGNQPQHF. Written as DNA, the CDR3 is TGTGCCAGCAGTGAAACAGGCAATCAGCCCCAGCATTTT. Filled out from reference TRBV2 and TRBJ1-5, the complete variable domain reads EPEVTQTPSHQVTQMGQEVILRCVPISNHLYFYWYRQILGQKVEFLVSFYNNEISEKSEIFDDQFSVERPDGSNFTLKIRSTKLEDSAMYFCASSETGNQPQHFGDGTRLSIL.

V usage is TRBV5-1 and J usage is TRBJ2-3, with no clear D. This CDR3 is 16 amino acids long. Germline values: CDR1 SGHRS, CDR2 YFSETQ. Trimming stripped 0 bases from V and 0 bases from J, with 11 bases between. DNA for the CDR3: TGCGCCAGCAGCTTGGTCGGTGGGCGGAGCACAGATACGCAGTATTTT. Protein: CASSLVGGRSTDTQYF. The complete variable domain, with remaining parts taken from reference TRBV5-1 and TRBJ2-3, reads KAGVTQTPRYLIKTRGQQVTLSCSPISGHRSVSWYQQTPGQGLQFLFEYFSETQRNKGNFPGRFSGRQFSNSRSEMNVSTLELGDSALYLCASSLVGGRSTDTQYFGPGTRLTVL.

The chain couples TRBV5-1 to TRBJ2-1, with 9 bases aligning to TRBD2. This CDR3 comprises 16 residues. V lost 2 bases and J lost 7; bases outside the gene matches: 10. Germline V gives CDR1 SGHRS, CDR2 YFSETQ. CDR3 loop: CASSFLGGGAGNEQFF. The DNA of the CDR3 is TGCGCCAGCAGCTTTTTAGGCGGGGGGGCAGGGAATGAGCAGTTCTTC.

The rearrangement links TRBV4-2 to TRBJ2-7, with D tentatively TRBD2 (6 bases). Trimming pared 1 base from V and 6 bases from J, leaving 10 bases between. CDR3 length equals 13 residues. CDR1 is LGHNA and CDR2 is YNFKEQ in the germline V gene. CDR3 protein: CASSQAGVGEQYF. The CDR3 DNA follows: TGTGCCAGCAGCCAAGCGGGGGTGGGCGAGCAGTACTTC.

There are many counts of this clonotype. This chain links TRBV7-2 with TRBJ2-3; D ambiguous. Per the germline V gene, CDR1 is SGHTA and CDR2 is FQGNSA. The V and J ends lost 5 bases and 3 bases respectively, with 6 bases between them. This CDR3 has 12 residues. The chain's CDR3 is CASSDYTDTQYF. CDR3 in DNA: TGTGCCAGCAGCGATTATACAGATACGCAGTATTTT.

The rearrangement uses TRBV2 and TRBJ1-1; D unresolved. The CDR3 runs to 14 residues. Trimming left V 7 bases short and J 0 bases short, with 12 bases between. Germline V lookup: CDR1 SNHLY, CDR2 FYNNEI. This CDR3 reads CASINRLMNTEAFF. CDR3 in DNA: TGTGCCAGCATTAACCGTTTAATGAACACTGAAGCTTTCTTT.

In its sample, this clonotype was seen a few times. This CDR3 is CASSLAGGGRTEAFF. CDR3 DNA sequence: TGTGCCAGCAGCTTAGCGGGAGGGGGCAGGACTGAAGCTTTCTTT. This sequence joins TRBV7-8 and TRBJ1-1; 7 bases agree with TRBD1. The germline V gene has CDR1 SGHVS and CDR2 FQNEAQ. V shed 0 bases and J 5 bases; nucleotides not matched to a gene: 6. The CDR3 is made up of 15 amino acids.

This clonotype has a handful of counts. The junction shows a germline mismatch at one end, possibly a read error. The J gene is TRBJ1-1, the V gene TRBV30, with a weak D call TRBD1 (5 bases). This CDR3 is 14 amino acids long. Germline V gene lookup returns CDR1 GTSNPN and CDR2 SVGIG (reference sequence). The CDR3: CARRDYGAGTEAFF. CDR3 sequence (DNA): TGTGCCCGGAGGGATTATGGGGCGGGCACTGAAGCTTTCTTT. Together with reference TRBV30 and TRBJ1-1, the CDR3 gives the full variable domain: SQTIHQWPATLVQPVGSPLSLECTVEGTSNPNLYWYRQAAGRGLQLLFYSVGIGQISSEVPQNLSASRPQDRQFILSSKKLLLSDSGFYLCARRDYGAGTEAFFGQGTRLTVV.